This TCR beta chain was sequenced for a study of cytomegalovirus exposure and HLA in healthy donors. Study at large: Some 180 million T cells yielded 100 million or so unique TCR beta sequences in earlier analysis. General study results and limits: Several top significant clusters appeared, in a later analysis, to be linked to common viral pathogens. By a later analysis, the bulk of CMV-associated TCR beta chains appeared HLA-restricted.

This CDR3 contains 15 residues. Trimming shortened V by 2 bases and J by 1 base, and 11 bases separated the two germline ends. Germline-derived CDR1 and CDR2 are MDHEN and SYDVKM. On this clone itself: Its antigen remains unknown.

The PCR ran on 60 Vbeta and 13 Jbeta primers. Clones were sequenced by immunoSEQ multiplex PCR, and TCRdb holds only the in-frame ones, with some missing. In the table there are tens of thousands of clones, approximately 71% of which are singletons. The V gene is TRBV28, the J gene TRBJ1-1, with D possibly TRBD1 on 6 matching bases. This sequence originates from a man between 40 and 49 years old in good health and CMV-seronegative. Sequencing input: PBMCs. In DNA, the CDR3 is TGTGCCAGCAGTTTAGTTACGACAGGGAACACTGAAGCTTTCTTT. Translating gives CASSLVTTGNTEAFF.